Listed below are T cell receptor beta chains from one sample, sequenced in a study of T cell changes during pregnancy in multiple sclerosis. The data were produced by immunoSEQ multiplex PCR, yet TCRdb's version contains in-frame clones alone and is incomplete. Among some 59,000 clones, about 90% were seen once, and the ten largest hold about 6.4%. The sequences come from peripheral blood, collected in the third trimester of pregnancy. Source of these receptors: a female donor in good health, enrolled as a control in a pregnancy study. The CDR3 runs from the conserved cysteine through the conserved F or W. A D gene is named only where the DNA matches it firmly. Clone size is stated in some rows and not others, as once, few, many or a class when expanded.

J gene | clone size | V gene | D gene | CDR3 DNA | CDR3 protein
TRBJ2-3 | - | TRBV15 | - | TGTGCCACCAGCAGATCAAGGACAGACTTTACCACAGATACGCAGTATTTT | CATSRSRTDFTTDTQYF
TRBJ1-1 | - | TRBV9 | - | TGTGCCAGCAGCGCCAGCGACAGAAACACTGAAGCTTTCTTT | CASSASDRNTEAFF
TRBJ1-2 | - | TRBV10-3 | - | TGTGCCACCCAAGAATATTACGGGGAAGGCTACACCTTC | CATQEYYGEGYTF
TRBJ2-1 | - | TRBV10-3 | - | TGTGCCACCTATAGCGGAAACAATGAGCAGTTCTTC | CATYSGNNEQFF
TRBJ2-1 | - | TRBV29-1 | - | TGCAGCGTTAACCAGGGCCTATGGTACAATGAGCAGTTCTTC | CSVNQGLWYNEQFF
TRBJ2-7 | - | TRBV19 | - | TGTGCCAGTAGTATAGGTCCAGGCCGTGTCCACGAGCAGTACTTC | CASSIGPGRVHEQYF
TRBJ1-4 | - | TRBV7-9 | TRBD1 | TGTGCCAGCAGCTCGGGACAGGGGTATCTTGGAACTAATGAAAAACTGTTTTTT | CASSSGQGYLGTNEKLFF
TRBJ1-6 | - | TRBV30 | TRBD1 | TGTGCCTGGAGAAGCGCGCAGGGGGCCCGGCCACCCCTCCACTTT | CAWRSAQGARPPLHF
TRBJ1-1 | - | TRBV27 | - | TGTGCCAGCAGTCCCAGGGGTTTATCGAACACTGAAGCTTTCTTT | CASSPRGLSNTEAFF
TRBJ2-6 | - | TRBV30 | - | TGTGCCTGGATTCCGTCTTTCTCTGGGGCCAACGTCCTGACTTTC | CAWIPSFSGANVLTF
TRBJ2-5 | - | TRBV5-5 | TRBD1 | TGTGCCAGCAGCTTTTTACCGGGACAGCAGTCAGAGACCCAGTACTTC | CASSFLPGQQSETQYF
TRBJ1-5 | - | TRBV19 | - | TGTGCCAGTAGTATAGCGCGGGGGCCCGAGCATTTT | CASSIARGPEHF
TRBJ2-3 | few | TRBV2 | TRBD2 | TGTGCCGGGAGGGGCGGAACGGAGAGCACAGATACGCAGTATTTT | CAGRGGTESTDTQYF
TRBJ2-1 | - | TRBV9 | TRBD2 | TGTGCCAGCAGCGGGAGCGGGAGTTCCTACAATGAGCAGTTCTTC | CASSGSGSSYNEQFF
TRBJ1-3 | - | TRBV19 | TRBD1 | TGTGCCAGTACCGGAGGACAGGGGAGGGGAAACACCATATATTTT | CASTGGQGRGNTIYF
TRBJ2-7 | - | TRBV7-7 | - | TGTGCTAGCAGCTTAGGGCAGGGGAACTACGAGCAGTACTTC | CASSLGQGNYEQYF
TRBJ2-7 | - | TRBV11-1 | TRBD2 | TGTGCCAGCAGCAGGACTAGCGGGAGGATAGGCGAGCAGTACTTC | CASSRTSGRIGEQYF
TRBJ1-6 | - | TRBV6-5 | TRBD1 | TGTGCCAGCAGTTACGGACAGGGTAATTCACCCCTCCACTTT | CASSYGQGNSPLHF
TRBJ1-4 | - | TRBV6-1 | - | TGTGCCAGCAGTGAAGCGGGACTAACAACTAATGAAAAACTGTTTTTT | CASSEAGLTTNEKLFF
TRBJ1-6 | - | TRBV5-8 | TRBD1 | TGTGCCACCCAGGGGGTATATAATTCACCCCTCCACTTT | CATQGVYNSPLHF
TRBJ2-2 | - | TRBV25-1 | - | TGTGCCAGCAGTGACAAACCCCCCCTAGGAGCCGGGGAGCTGTTTTTT | CASSDKPPLGAGELFF
TRBJ1-3 | few | TRBV25-1 | - | TGTGCCAGCAGTGGAGAATACTCTGGAAACACCATATATTTT | CASSGEYSGNTIYF
TRBJ2-5 | - | TRBV5-4 | TRBD2 | TGTGCCAGCAGCTTCGGGGGGATTCAAGAGACCCAGTACTTC | CASSFGGIQETQYF
TRBJ1-1 | - | TRBV19 | - | TGTGCCAGTAGTATAAAGGGGTCCACTGAAGCTTTCTTT | CASSIKGSTEAFF
TRBJ1-1 | - | TRBV29-1 | - | TGCAGCGCCTTGACAGCGAACACTGAAGCTTTCTTT | CSALTANTEAFF
TRBJ1-2 | - | TRBV6-1 | - | TGTGCCAGCTGGGGCAGGGCATATGGCTACACCTTC | CASWGRAYGYTF
TRBJ1-2 | - | TRBV6-5 | - | TGTGCCAGCAGTTACAGGGCGGGGGCCTATGGCTACACCTTC | CASSYRAGAYGYTF
TRBJ2-7 | - | TRBV23-1 | TRBD2 | TGCGCCAGAACTAGCGGGAGGGCCCTCTCCTACGAGCAGTACTTC | CARTSGRALSYEQYF
TRBJ1-1 | - | TRBV5-4 | - | TGTGCCAGCAGCCCCCAGCGGGGCGCTGAAGCTTTCTTT | CASSPQRGAEAFF
TRBJ2-3 | - | TRBV7-9 | - | TGTGCCAGCAGCTTGCAGCGGTACAGAAGCACAGATACGCAGTATTTT | CASSLQRYRSTDTQYF
TRBJ2-1 | - | TRBV5-1 | - | TGCGCCAGCACCCCCGTTGGCGGGGCGGTCAATGAGCAGTTCTTC | CASTPVGGAVNEQFF
TRBJ2-7 | - | TRBV4-3 | - | TGCGCCAGCAGCCAAGGGGTGACTAGTCTCACCGGGCAGTACTTC | CASSQGVTSLTGQYF
TRBJ2-1 | - | TRBV5-1 | TRBD1 | TGCGCCAGCAGCTCAGGGGACAGGGATTTTGTTAAGCAGTTCTTC | CASSSGDRDFVKQFF
TRBJ2-7 | - | TRBV4-3 | TRBD1 | TGCGCCAGCAGCCAAGATAGAGGGGGCGCTTCCTACGAGCAGTACTTC | CASSQDRGGASYEQYF
TRBJ2-1 | - | TRBV11-2 | TRBD2 | TGTGCCAGCAGGCTAGCGGGAGGGCTGATAAATGAGCAGTTCTTC | CASRLAGGLINEQFF
TRBJ2-7 | - | TRBV6-1 | TRBD1 | TGTGCCAGCAGTAAAGGGACAGACCTTACCTACGAGCAGTACTTC | CASSKGTDLTYEQYF
TRBJ1-1 | - | TRBV6-5 | TRBD1 | TGTGCCAGCAGGTGGACAGGGGGTGCAAACACTGAAGCTTTCTTT | CASRWTGGANTEAFF
TRBJ1-1 | few | TRBV15 | - | TGTGCCACCGGTAGGCAGACAAACACTGAAGCTTTCTTT | CATGRQTNTEAFF
TRBJ2-5 | once | TRBV2 | - | TGTGCCAGCAGGGACTGGGAGACCCAGTACTTC | CASRDWETQYF
TRBJ1-5 | few | TRBV10-3 | TRBD1 | TGTGCCATCAGTGAGGGGACAGGGGTGGGGCAGCCCCAGCATTTT | CAISEGTGVGQPQHF
TRBJ2-7 | - | TRBV19 | - | TGTGCCAGTAGTACCCAGACAGGAAGCGCCTACGAGCAGTACTTC | CASSTQTGSAYEQYF